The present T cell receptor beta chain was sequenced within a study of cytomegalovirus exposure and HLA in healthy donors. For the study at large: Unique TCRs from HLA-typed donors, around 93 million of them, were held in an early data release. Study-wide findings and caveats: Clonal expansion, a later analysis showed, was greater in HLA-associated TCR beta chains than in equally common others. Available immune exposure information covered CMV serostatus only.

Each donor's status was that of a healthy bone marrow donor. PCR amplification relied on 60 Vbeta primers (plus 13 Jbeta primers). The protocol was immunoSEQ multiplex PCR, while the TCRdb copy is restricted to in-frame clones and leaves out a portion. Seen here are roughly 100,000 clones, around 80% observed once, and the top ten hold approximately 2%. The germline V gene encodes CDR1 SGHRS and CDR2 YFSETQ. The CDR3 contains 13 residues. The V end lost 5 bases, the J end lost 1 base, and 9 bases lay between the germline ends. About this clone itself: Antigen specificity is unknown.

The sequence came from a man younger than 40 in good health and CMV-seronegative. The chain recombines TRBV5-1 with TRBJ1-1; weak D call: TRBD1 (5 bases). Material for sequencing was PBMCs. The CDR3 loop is CASRSDRNTEAFF. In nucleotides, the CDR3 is TGCGCCAGCAGGTCTGACAGGAACACTGAAGCTTTCTTT.